This T cell receptor beta chain was sequenced during a study of vaccination and CD4 T cells after COVID-19. Overall study: Sampling after COVID took place at a median of about 91 days (range 35 to 161) following diagnosis.

This clonotype was seen only a few times. The antigen remains undetermined. The treatment is: approximately nine-day PBMC culture with coronavirus spike peptide pools or control peptides (ViraFEST assay). Recorded positive PCR dates fall between March and December 2020, preceding US Alpha, Beta and Delta variants. Researchers used the Oncomine TCR Beta short-read assay to sequence DNA from cultured CD4+ T cells. Genomic DNA was drawn out of CD4+ T cells grown in culture. Each CDR3 protein gets one entry after TCRdb re-called the PCR reads with MiXCR. The repertoire consists of about 13,000 distinct CDR3 sequences, with 52% occurring once and the leading ten covering 15% to 20%. V gave up 3 bases and J gave up 5 bases; unmatched junction bases: 0. The germline V gene encodes CDR1 MRHNA and CDR2 SNTAGT. The CDR3 is made up of 13 amino acids.

The chain employs TRBV6-4 and TRBJ2-2, with 7 bases lining up with TRBD2. The sequence derives from a human donor who had recovered from COVID-19. The source material was CD4+ T cells from blood, cultured in vitro. The CDR3 DNA sequence: TGTGCCAGCAGTGAGCGGGAGACCGGGGAGCTGTTTTTT. Its translation: CASSERETGELFF.